This T cell receptor (beta chain) is from a study of T cell responses to AZD1222 COVID-19 vaccine. Findings and limits, study-wide: Seropositive status at baseline applied to only a handful of AZD1222 recipients.

Remarks on this clone: Its specificity is unknown.

Data came from immunoSEQ multiplex PCR; TCRdb stores just in-frame clones and leaves some out. The sample yields about 190,000 clones, roughly 91% seen once. The CDR3 is 11 residues long. Trimming removed 4 bases at V and 10 bases at J, with 8 bases between. Germline lookup yields CDR1 MNHNY and CDR2 SVGAGI (reference sequence). This material consisted of peripheral blood, taken on day 0 of AZD1222 vaccination. This receptor was taken from an adult in good health. The V and J genes are TRBV6-6 and TRBJ2-1; D unresolved. This chain's CDR3 is CASSWSGEQFF. The CDR3 DNA reads as TGTGCCAGCAGTTGGTCTGGAGAGCAGTTCTTC.